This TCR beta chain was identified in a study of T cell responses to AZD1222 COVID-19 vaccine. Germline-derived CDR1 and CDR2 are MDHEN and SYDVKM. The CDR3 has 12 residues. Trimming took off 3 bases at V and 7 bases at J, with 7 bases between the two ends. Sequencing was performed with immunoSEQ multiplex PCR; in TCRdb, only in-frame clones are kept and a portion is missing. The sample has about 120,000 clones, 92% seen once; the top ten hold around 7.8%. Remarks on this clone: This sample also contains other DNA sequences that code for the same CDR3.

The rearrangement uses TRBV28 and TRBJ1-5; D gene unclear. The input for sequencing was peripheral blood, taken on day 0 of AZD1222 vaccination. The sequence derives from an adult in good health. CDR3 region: CASSFGRQPQHF. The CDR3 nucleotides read TGTGCCAGCAGTTTCGGGCGCCAGCCCCAGCATTTT.